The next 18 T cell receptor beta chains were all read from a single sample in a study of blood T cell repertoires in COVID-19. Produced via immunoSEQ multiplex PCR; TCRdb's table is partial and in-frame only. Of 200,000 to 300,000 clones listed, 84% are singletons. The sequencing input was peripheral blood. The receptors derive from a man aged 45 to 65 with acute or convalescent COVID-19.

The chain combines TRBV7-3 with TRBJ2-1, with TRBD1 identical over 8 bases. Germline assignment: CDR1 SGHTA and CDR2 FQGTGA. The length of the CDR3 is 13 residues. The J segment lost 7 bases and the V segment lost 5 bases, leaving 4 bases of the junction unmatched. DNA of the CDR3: TGTGCCAGCAGCCCTCAGGGGGCGAATGAGCAGTTCTTC. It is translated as CASSPQGANEQFF.

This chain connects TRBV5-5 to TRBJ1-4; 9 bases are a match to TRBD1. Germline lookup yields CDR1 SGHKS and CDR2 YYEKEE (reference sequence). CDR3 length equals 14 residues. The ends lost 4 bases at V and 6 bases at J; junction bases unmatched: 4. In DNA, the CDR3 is TGTGCCAGCAGCCCACAGGGGGCGCATGAAAAACTGTTTTTT. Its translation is CASSPQGAHEKLFF.

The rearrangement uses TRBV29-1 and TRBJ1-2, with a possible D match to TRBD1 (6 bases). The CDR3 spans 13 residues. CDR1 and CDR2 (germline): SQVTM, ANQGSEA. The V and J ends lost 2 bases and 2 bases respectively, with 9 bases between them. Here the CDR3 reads CSVERQENYGYTF. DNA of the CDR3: TGCAGCGTTGAACGACAGGAGAACTATGGCTACACCTTC.

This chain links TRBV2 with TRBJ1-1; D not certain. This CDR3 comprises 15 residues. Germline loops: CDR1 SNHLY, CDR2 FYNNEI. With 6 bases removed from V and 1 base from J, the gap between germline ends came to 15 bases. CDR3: CASRVRPGTNTEAFF. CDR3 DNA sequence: TGTGCCAGCAGGGTCCGGCCGGGAACGAACACTGAAGCTTTCTTT. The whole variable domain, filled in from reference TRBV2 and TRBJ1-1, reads EPEVTQTPSHQVTQMGQEVILRCVPISNHLYFYWYRQILGQKVEFLVSFYNNEISEKSEIFDDQFSVERPDGSNFTLKIRSTKLEDSAMYFCASRVRPGTNTEAFFGQGTRLTVV.

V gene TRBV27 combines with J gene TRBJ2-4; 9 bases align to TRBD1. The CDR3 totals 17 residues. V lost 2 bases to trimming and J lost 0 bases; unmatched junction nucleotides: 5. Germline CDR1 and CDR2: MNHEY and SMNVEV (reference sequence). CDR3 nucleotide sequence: TGTGCCAGCAGTTTAAGTGGGGACAGGGTAGCCAAAAACATTCAGTACTTC. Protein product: CASSLSGDRVAKNIQYF.

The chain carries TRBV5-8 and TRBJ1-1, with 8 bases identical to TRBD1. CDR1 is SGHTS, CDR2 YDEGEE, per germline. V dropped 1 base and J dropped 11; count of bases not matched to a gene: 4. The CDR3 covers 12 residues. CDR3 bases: TGTGCCAGCAGCTTGAACCGGGACAGGGCTTTCTTT. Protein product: CASSLNRDRAFF.

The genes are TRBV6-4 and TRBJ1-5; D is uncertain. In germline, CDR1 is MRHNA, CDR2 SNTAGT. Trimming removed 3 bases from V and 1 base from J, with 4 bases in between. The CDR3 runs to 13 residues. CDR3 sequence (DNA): TGTGCCAGCAGTGAGGGCAGCAATCAGCCCCAGCATTTT. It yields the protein CASSEGSNQPQHF.

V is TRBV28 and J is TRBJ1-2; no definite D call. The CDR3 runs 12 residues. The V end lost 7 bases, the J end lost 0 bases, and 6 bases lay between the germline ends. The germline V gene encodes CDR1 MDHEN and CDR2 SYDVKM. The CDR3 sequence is CASTATNYGYTF. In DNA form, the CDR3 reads TGTGCCAGCACTGCGACTAACTATGGCTACACCTTC.

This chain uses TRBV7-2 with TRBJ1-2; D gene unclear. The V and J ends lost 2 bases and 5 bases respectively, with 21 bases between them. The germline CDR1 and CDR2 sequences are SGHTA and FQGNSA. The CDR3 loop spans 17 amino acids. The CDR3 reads CASSLKFRVTTDYGYTF. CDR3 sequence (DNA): TGTGCCAGCAGCTTAAAATTCCGGGTTACGACGGATTATGGCTACACCTTC.

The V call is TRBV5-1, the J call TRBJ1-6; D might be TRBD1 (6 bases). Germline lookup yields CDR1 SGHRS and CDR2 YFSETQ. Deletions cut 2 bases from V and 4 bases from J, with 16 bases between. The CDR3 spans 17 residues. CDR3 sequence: CASSFRDTKGYNSPLHF. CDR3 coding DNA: TGCGCCAGCAGCTTCAGGGACACCAAGGGGTATAATTCACCCCTCCACTTT.

CDR3 sequence (DNA): TGTGCCAGCAGCATTAGTGGGGACAGGAGTACCGGGGAGCTGTTTTTT. It is translated as CASSISGDRSTGELFF. The chain recombines TRBV9 with TRBJ2-2; 8 bases line up with TRBD1. V lost 4 bases to trimming and J lost 5 bases; unmatched junction nucleotides: 10. The CDR3 sequence is 16 residues long. Looked up from germline, CDR1 is SGDLS and CDR2 is YYNGEE.

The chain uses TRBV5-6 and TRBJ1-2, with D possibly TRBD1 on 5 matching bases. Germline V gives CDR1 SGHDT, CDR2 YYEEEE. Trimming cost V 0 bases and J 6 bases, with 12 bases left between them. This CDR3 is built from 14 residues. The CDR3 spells CASSLGPRVDGYTF. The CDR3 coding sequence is TGTGCCAGCAGCTTGGGGCCCAGGGTTGATGGCTACACCTTC. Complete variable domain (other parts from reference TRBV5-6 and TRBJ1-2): DAGVTQSPTHLIKTRGQQVTLRCSPKSGHDTVSWYQQALGQGPQFIFQYYEEEERQRGNFPDRFSGHQFPNYSSELNVNALLLGDSALYLCASSLGPRVDGYTFGSGTRLTVV.

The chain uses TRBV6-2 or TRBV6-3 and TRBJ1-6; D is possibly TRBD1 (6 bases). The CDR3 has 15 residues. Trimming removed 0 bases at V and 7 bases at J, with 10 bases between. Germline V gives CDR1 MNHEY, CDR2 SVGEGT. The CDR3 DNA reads TGTGCCAGCAGTTACTCGCAGGGGTTGAATTCACCCCTCCACTTT. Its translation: CASSYSQGLNSPLHF.

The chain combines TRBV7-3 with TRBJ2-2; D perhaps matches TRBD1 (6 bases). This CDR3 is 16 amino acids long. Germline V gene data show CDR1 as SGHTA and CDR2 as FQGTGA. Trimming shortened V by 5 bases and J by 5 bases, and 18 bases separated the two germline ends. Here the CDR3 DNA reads TGTGCCAGCAGCCCGGTCAGGGCAGGGGTGACCGGGGAGCTGTTTTTT. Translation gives CASSPVRAGVTGELFF.

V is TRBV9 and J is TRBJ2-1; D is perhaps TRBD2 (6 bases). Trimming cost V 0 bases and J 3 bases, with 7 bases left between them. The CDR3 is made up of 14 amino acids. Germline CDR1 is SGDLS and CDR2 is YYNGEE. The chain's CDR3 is CASSVGGNYNEQFF. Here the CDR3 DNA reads TGTGCCAGCAGCGTAGGCGGGAACTACAATGAGCAGTTCTTC.

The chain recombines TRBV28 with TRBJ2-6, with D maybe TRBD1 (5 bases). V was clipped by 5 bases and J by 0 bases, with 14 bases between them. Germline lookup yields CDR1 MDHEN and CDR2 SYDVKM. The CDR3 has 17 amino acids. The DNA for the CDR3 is TGTGCCAGCAGTATACTCGGACACCTCTCTGGGGCCAACGTCCTGACTTTC. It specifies CASSILGHLSGANVLTF.

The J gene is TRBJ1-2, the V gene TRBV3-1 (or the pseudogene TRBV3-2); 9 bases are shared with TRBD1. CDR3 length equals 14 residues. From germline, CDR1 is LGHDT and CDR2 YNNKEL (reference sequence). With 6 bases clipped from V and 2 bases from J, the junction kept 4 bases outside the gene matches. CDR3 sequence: CASRDTGGNYGYTF. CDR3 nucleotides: TGTGCCAGCAGAGACACAGGGGGCAACTATGGCTACACCTTC.

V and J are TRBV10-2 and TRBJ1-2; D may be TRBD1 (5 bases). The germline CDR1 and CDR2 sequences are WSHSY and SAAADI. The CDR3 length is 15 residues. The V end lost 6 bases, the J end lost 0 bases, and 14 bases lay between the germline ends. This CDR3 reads CASRDTGTANYGYTF. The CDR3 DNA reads TGCGCCAGCAGGGACACTGGAACCGCTAACTATGGCTACACCTTC.